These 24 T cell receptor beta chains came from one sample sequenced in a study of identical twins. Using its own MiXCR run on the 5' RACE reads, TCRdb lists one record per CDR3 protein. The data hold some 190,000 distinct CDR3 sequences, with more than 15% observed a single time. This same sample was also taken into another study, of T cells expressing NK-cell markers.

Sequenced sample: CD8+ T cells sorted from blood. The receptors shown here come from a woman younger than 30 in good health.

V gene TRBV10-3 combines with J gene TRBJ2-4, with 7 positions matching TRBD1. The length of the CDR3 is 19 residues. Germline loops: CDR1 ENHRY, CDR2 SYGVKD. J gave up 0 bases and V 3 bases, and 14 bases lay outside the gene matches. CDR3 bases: TGTGCCATCAGTGAAGAAGGGGACAGAGATTTCCTAGCCAAAAACATTCAGTACTTC. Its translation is CAISEEGDRDFLAKNIQYF.

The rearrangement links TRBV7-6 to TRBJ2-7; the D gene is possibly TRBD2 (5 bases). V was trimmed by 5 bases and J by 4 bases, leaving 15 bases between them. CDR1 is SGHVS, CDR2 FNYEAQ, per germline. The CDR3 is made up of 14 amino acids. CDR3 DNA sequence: TGTGCCAGCAGCGCCGAAGGAGGTGGGTACGAGCAGTACTTC. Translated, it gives CASSAEGGGYEQYF.

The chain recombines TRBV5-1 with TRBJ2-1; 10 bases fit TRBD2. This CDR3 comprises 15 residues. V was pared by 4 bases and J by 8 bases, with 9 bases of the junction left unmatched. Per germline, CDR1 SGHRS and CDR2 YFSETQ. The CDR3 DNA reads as TGCGCCAGCAGCCCCTTAACTAGCGGGGTGGATGAGCAGTTCTTC. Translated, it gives CASSPLTSGVDEQFF.

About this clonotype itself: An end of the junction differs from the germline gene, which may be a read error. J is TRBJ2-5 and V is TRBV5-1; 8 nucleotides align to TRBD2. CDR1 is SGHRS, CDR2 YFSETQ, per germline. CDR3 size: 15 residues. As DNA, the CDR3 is TGCACCAGCAGCCGGTTCGGGGGGGGACAAGAGACCCAGTACTTC. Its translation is CTSSRFGGGQETQYF.

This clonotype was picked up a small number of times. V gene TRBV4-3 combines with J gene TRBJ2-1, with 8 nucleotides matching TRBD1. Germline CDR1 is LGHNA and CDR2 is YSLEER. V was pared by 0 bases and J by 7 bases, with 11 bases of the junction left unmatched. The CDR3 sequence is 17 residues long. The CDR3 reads CASSQEVADRDKNEQFF. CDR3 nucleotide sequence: TGCGCCAGCAGCCAAGAGGTGGCGGACAGGGATAAGAATGAGCAGTTCTTC.

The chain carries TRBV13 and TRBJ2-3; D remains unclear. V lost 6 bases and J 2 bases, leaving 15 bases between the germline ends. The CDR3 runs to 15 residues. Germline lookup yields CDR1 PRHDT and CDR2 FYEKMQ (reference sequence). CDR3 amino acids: CASSWGRRLTDTQYF. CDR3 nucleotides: TGTGCCAGCAGTTGGGGTAGAAGGCTCACAGATACGCAGTATTTT.

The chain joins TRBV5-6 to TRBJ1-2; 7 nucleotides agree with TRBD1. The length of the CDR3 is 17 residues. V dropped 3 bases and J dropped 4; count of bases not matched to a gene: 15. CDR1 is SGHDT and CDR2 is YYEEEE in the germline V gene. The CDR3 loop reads CASSYGDDRAFAYGYTF. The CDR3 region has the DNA TGTGCCAGCAGCTATGGGGACGACAGGGCCTTTGCCTATGGCTACACCTTC. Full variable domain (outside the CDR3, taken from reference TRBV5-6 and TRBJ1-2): DAGVTQSPTHLIKTRGQQVTLRCSPKSGHDTVSWYQQALGQGPQFIFQYYEEEERQRGNFPDRFSGHQFPNYSSELNVNALLLGDSALYLCASSYGDDRAFAYGYTFGSGTRLTVV.

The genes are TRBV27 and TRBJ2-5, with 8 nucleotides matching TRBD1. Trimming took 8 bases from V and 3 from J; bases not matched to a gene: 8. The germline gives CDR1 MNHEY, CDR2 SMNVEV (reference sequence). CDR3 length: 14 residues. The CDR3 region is CASARQGPKETQYF. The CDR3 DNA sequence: TGTGCCAGCGCGCGACAGGGGCCGAAAGAGACCCAGTACTTC.

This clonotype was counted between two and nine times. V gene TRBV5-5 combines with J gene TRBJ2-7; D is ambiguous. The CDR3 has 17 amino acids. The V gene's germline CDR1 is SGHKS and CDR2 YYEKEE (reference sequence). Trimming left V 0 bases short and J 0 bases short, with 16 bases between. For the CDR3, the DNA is TGTGCCAGCAGCTTGGCCCTCTCTCGCGTGAACTCCTACGAGCAGTACTTC. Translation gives CASSLALSRVNSYEQYF.

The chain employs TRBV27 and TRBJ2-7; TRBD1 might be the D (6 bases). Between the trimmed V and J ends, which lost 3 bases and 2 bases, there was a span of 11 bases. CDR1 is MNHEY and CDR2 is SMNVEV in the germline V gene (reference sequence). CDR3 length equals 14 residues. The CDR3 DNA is TGTGCCAGCAGTTTTCTCCAGGGGCCCTACGAGCAGTACTTC. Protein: CASSFLQGPYEQYF.

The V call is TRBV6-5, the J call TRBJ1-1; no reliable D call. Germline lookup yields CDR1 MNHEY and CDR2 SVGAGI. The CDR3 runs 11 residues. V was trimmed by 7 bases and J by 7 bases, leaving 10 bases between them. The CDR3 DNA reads TGTGCCAGCAACCTTGGGGTTGAAGCTTTCTTT. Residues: CASNLGVEAFF.

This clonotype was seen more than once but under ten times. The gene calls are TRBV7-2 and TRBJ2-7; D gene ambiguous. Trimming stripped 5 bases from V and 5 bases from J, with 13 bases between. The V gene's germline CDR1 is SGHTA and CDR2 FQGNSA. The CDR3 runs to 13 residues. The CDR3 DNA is TGTGCCAGCAGCCCCGTTTCCCCCGACGAGCAGTACTTC. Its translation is CASSPVSPDEQYF.

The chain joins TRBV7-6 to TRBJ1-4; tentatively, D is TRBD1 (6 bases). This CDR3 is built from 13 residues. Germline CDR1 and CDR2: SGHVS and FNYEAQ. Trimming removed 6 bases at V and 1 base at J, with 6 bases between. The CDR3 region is CASRQGTNEKLFF. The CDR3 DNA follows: TGTGCCAGCAGACAGGGAACTAATGAAAAACTGTTTTTT.

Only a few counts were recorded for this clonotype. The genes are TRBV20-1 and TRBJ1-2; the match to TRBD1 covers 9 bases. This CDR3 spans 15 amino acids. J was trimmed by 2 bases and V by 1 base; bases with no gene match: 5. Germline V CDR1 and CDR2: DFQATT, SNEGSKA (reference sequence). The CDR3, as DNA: TGCAGTGCTAGAGCCCCGGGACAGGGAAACTATGGCTACACCTTC. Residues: CSARAPGQGNYGYTF.

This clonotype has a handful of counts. CDR3 coding DNA: TGTGCCATCAGTGAGTCGATCGGCAGTGAAGAGACCCAGTACTTC. This encodes CAISESIGSEETQYF. The V gene is TRBV10-3, the J gene TRBJ2-5; D is ambiguous. Germline lookup yields CDR1 ENHRY and CDR2 SYGVKD. The CDR3 covers 15 residues. V was trimmed by 0 bases and J by 3 bases, leaving 11 bases between them.

CDR3 bases: TGTGCCACCAGTTCGTACAATGAGCAGTTCTTC. Protein: CATSSYNEQFF. The chain couples TRBV24-1 to TRBJ2-1; D is ambiguous. V was shortened by 6 bases and J by 4 bases, with 3 bases between the two germline ends. Germline V CDR1 and CDR2: KGHDR, SFDVKD. The CDR3 sequence is 11 residues long.

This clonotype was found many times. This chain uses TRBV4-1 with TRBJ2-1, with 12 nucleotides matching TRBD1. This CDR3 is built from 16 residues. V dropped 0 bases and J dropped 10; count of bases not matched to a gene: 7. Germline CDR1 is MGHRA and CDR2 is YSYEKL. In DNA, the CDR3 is TGCGCCAGCAGCCAAGAGCCGGGACAGGGGGCGTACGAGCAGTTCTTC. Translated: CASSQEPGQGAYEQFF.

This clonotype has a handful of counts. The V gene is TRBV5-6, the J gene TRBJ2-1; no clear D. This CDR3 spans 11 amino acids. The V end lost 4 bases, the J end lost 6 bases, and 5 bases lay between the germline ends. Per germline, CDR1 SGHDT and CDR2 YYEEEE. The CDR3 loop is CASSHRNEQFF. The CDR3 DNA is TGTGCCAGCAGCCATCGCAATGAGCAGTTCTTC.

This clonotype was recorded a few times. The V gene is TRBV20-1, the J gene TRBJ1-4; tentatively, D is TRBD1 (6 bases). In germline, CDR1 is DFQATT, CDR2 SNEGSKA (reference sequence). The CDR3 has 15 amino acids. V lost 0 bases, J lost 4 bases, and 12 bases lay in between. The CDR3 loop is CSARERQANNEKLFF. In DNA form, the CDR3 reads TGCAGTGCTAGAGAGAGACAGGCCAATAATGAAAAACTGTTTTTT.

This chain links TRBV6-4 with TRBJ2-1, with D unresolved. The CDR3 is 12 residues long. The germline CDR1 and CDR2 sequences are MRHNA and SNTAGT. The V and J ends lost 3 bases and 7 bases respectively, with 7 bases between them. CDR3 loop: CASSELENEQFF. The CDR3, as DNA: TGTGCCAGCAGTGAGCTGGAGAATGAGCAGTTCTTC.

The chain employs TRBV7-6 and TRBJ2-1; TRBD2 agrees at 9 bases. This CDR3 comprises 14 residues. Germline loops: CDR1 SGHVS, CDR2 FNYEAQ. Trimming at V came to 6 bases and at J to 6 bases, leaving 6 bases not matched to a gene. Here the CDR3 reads CASSNLAGSNEQFF. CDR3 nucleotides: TGTGCCAGCAGTAATCTAGCGGGATCCAATGAGCAGTTCTTC. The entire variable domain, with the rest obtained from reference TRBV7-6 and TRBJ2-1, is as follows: GAGVSQSPRYKVTKRGQDVALRCDPISGHVSLYWYRQALGQGPEFLTYFNYEAQQDKSGLPNDRFSAERPEGSISTLTIQRTEQRDSAMYRCASSNLAGSNEQFFGPGTRLTVL.

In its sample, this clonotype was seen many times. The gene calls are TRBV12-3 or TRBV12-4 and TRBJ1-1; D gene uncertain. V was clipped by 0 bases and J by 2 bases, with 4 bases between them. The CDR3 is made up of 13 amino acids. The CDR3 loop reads CASSLAVNTEAFF. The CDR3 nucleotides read TGTGCCAGCAGTTTAGCAGTTAACACTGAAGCTTTCTTT.

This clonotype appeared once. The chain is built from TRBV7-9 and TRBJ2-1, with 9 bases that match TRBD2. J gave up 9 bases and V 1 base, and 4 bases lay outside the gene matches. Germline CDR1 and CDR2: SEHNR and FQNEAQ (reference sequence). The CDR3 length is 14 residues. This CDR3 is CASSLGPREGEQFF. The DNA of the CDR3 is TGTGCCAGCAGCTTAGGTCCGCGGGAGGGTGAGCAGTTCTTC.

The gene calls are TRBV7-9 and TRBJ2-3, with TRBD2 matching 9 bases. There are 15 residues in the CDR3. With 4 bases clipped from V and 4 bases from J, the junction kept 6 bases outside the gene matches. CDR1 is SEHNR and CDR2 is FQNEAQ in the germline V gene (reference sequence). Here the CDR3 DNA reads TGTGCCAGCAGCTCAAGCGGGAGGAAGGCAGATACGCAGTATTTT. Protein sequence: CASSSSGRKADTQYF.